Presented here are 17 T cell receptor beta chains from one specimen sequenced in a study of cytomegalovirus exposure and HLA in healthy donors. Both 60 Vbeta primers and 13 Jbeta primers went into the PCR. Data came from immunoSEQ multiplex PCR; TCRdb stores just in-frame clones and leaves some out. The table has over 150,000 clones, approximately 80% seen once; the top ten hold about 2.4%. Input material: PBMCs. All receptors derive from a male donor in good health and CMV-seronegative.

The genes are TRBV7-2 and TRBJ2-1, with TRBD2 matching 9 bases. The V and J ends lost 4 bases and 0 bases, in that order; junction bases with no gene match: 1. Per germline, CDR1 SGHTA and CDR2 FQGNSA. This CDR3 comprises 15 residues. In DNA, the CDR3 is TGTGCCAGCAGCTCGACTAGCGGCTCCTACAATGAGCAGTTCTTC. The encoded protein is CASSSTSGSYNEQFF.

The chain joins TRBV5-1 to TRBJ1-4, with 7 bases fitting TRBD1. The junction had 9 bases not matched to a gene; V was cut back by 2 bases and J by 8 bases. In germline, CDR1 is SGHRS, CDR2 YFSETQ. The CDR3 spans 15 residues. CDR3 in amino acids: CASSLGDRASEKLFF. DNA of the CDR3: TGCGCCAGCAGCTTAGGCGACAGGGCCTCCGAAAAACTGTTTTTT.

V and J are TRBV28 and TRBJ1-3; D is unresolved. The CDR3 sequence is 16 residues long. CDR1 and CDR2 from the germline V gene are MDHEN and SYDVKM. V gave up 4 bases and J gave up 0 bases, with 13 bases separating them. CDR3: CASSSVPLSSGNTIYF. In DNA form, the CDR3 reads TGTGCCAGCAGTTCCGTCCCCCTGAGCTCTGGAAACACCATATATTTT.

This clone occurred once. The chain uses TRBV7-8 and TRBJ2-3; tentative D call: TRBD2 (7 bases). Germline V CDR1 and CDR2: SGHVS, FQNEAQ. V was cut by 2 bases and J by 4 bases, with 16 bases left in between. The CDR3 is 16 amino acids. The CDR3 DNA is TGTGCCAGCAGCTTAAAGAATGGGGGGGGGCCAGATACGCAGTATTTT. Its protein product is CASSLKNGGGPDTQYF.

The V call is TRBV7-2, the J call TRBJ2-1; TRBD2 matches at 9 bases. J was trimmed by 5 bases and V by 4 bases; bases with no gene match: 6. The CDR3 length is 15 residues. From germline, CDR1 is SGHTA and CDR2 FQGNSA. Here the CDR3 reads CASSSRGGLDNEQFF. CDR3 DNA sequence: TGTGCCAGCAGCTCGCGGGGGGGATTAGACAATGAGCAGTTCTTC.

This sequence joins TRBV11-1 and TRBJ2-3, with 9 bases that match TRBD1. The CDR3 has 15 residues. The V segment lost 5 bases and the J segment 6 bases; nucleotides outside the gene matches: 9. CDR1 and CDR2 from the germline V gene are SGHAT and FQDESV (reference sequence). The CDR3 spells CASSETGQGLDTQYF. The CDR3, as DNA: TGTGCCAGCAGCGAGACGGGACAGGGATTGGATACGCAGTATTTT. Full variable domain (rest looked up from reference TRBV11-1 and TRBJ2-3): EAEVAQSPRYKITEKSQAVAFWCDPISGHATLYWYRQILGQGPELLVQFQDESVVDDSQLPKDRFSAERLKGVDSTLKIQPAELGDSAMYLCASSETGQGLDTQYFGPGTRLTVL.

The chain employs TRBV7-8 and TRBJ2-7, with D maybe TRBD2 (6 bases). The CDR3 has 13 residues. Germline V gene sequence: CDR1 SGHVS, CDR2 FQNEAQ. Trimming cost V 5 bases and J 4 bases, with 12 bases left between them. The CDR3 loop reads CASSPALAYEQYF. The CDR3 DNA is TGTGCCAGCAGCCCCGCACTAGCTTACGAGCAGTACTTC.

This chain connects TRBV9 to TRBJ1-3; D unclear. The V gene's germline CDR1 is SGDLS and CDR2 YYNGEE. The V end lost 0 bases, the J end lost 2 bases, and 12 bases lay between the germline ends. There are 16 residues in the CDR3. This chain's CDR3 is CASSVDREGPGNTIYF. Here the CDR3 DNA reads TGTGCCAGCAGCGTAGATCGAGAGGGCCCTGGAAACACCATATATTTT.

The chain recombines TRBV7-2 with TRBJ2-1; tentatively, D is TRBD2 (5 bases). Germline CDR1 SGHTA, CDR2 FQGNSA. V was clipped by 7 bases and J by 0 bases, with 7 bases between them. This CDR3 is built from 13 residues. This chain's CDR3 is CASKSGSYNEQFF. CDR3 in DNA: TGTGCCAGCAAAAGCGGCTCCTACAATGAGCAGTTCTTC.

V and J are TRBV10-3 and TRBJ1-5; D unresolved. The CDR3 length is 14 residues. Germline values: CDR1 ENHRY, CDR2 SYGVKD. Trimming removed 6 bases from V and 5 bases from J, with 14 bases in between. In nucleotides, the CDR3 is TGTGCCATCAGCACCGGGAGTACTCATCAGCCCCAGCATTTT. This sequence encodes CAISTGSTHQPQHF.

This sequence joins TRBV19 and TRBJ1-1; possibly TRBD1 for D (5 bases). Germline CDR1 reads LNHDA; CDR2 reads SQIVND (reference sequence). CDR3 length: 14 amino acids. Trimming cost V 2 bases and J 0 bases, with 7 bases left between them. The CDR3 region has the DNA TGTGCCAGTAGTATATTGACAGTGAACACTGAAGCTTTCTTT. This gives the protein CASSILTVNTEAFF.

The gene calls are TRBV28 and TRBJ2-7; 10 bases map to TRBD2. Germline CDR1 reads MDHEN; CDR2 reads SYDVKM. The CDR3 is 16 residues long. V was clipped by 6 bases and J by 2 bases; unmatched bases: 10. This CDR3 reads CASRPIGLAVTYEQYF. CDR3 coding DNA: TGTGCCAGCAGACCCATAGGACTAGCGGTAACCTACGAGCAGTACTTC.

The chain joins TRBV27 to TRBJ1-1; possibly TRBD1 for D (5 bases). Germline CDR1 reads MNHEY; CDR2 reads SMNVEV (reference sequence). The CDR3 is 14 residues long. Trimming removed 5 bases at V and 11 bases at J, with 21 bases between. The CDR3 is CASSIYRDSPGAFF. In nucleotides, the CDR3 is TGTGCCAGCAGTATATACCGGGACTCCCCCGGCGCTTTCTTT.

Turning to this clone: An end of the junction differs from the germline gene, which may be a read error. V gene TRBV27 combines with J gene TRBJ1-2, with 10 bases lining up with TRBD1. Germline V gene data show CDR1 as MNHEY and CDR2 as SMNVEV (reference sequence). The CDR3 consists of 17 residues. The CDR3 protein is CASKETGGSNANYGYPF. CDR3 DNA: TGTGCCAGCAAGGAGACAGGGGGCTCCAACGCTAACTATGGCTACCCCTTC.

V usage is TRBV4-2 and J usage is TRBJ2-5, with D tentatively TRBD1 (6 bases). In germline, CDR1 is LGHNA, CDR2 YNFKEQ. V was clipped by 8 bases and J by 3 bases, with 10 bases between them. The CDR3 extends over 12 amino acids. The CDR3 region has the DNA TGTGCCAGCGGAGACAGGAAAGAGACCCAGTACTTC. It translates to CASGDRKETQYF.

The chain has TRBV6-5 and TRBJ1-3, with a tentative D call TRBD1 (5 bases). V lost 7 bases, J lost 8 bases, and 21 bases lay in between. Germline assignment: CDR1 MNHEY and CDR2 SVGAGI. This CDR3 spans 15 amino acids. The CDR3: CASTEGDRGGDTIYF. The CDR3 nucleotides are TGTGCCAGCACCGAAGGGGATCGGGGGGGAGACACCATATATTTT.

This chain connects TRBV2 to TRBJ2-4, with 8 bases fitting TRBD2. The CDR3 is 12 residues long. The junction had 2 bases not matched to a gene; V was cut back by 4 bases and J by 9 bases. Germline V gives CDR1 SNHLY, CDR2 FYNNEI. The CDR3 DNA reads TGTGCCAGCAGTGGACTAGCGAGCATTCAGTACTTC. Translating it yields CASSGLASIQYF.